This T cell receptor (beta chain) was captured in a study of blood T cell repertoires in COVID-19. About the study: The samples span acute and convalescent COVID-19 from the United States, Italy and Spain.

The V gene lost 5 bases and the J gene lost 4 bases, with 24 bases spanning the gap. There are 18 residues in the CDR3. Germline V gene lookup returns CDR1 MDHEN and CDR2 SYDVKM. The table lists this clone with a count of one. Original processing methods: Reference gene primer amplification gave nucleated cell count estimates. Method: immunoSEQ multiplex PCR; TCRdb's copy keeps in-frame clones and lacks some. Clonal size and the V and J genes are those of that table, whereas D and trimming came from the DNA. This table has 80,000 to 95,000 clones, approximately 80% appearing once. The V call is TRBV28, the J call TRBJ1-3; tentatively, D is TRBD1 (5 bases). This receptor was identified in a man older than 75 with COVID-19, enrolled during active disease. The sample comprised peripheral blood. Here the CDR3 reads CASSPLGPPQGLGNTIYF. CDR3 in DNA: TGTGCCAGCAGTCCTCTCGGTCCCCCCCAGGGCCTCGGAAACACCATATATTTT.